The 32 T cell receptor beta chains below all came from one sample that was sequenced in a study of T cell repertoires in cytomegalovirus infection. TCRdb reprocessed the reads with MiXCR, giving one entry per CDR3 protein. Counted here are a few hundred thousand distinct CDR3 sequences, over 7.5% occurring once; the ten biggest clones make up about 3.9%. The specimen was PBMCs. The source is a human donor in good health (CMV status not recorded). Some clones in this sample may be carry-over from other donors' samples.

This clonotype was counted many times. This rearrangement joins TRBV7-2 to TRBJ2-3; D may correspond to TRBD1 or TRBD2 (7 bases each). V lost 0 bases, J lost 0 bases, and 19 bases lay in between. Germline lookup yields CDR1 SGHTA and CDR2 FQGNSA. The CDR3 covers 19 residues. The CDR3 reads CASSLALMGGGASTDTQYF. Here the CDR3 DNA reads TGTGCCAGCAGCTTAGCGCTAATGGGAGGGGGCGCTAGCACAGATACGCAGTATTTT. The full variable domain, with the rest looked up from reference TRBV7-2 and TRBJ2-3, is GAGVSQSPSNKVTEKGKDVELRCDPISGHTALYWYRQSLGQGLEFLIYFQGNSAPDKSGLPSDRFSAERTGGSVSTLTIQRTQQEDSAVYLCASSLALMGGGASTDTQYFGPGTRLTVL.

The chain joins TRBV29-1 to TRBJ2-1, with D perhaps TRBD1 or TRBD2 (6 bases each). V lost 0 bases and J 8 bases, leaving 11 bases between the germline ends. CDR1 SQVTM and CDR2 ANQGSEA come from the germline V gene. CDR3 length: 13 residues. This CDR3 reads CSVEDYREDEQFF. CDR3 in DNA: TGCAGCGTTGAAGATTACAGGGAGGATGAGCAGTTCTTC.

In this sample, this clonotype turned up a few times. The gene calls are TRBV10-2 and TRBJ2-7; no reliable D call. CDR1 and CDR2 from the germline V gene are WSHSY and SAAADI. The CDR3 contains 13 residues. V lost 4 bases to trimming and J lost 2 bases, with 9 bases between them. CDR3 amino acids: CASSGKGTYEQYF. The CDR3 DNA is TGCGCCAGCAGTGGGAAAGGGACCTACGAGCAGTACTTC.

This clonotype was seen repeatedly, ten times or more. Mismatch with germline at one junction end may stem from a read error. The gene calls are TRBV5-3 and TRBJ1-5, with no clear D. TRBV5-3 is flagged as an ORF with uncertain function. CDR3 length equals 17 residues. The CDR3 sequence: CASSLLDRPTWDQPQHF. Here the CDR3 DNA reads TGTGCCAGCAGCTTACTTGACCGACCGACATGGGATCAGCCCCAGCATTTT.

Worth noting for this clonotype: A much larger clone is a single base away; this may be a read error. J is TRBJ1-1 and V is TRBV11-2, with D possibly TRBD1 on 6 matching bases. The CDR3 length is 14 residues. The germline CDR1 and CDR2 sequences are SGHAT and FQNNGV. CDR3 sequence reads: CASSLAAGDAEALF. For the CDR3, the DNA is TGTGCCAGCAGCTTAGCAGCAGGGGACGCTGAAGCTCTCTTT.

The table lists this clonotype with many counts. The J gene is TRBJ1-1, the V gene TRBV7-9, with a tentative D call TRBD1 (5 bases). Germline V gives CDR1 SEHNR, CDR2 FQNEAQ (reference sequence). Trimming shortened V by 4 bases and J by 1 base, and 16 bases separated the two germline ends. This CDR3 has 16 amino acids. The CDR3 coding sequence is TGTGCCAGCAGCTCCTCCTCCAGGGTTGCGAACACTGAAGCTTTCTTT. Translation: CASSSSSRVANTEAFF.

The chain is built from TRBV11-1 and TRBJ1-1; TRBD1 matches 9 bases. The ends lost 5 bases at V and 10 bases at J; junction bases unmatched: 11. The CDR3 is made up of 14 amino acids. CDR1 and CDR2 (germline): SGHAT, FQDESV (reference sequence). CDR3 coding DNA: TGTGCCAGCAGCCAACCCCCAACAGGGGGCGGAGCTTTCTTT. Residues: CASSQPPTGGGAFF. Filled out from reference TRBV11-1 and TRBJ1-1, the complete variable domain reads EAEVAQSPRYKITEKSQAVAFWCDPISGHATLYWYRQILGQGPELLVQFQDESVVDDSQLPKDRFSAERLKGVDSTLKIQPAELGDSAMYLCASSQPPTGGGAFFGQGTRLTVV.

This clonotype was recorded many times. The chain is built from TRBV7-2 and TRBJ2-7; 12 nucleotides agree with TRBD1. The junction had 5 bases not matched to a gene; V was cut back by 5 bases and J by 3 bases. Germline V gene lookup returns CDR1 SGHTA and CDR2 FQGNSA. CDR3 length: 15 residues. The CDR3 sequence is CASSTGQGARYEQYF. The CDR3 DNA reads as TGTGCCAGCAGCACGGGACAGGGGGCGCGCTACGAGCAGTACTTC.

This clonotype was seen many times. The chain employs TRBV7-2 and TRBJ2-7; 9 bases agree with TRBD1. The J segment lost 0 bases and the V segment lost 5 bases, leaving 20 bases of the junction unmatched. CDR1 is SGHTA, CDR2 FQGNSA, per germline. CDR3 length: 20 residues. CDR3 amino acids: CASSPSRDPAGQGHSYEQYF. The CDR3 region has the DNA TGTGCCAGCAGCCCCTCCCGGGACCCGGCGGGACAGGGACACTCCTACGAGCAGTACTTC.

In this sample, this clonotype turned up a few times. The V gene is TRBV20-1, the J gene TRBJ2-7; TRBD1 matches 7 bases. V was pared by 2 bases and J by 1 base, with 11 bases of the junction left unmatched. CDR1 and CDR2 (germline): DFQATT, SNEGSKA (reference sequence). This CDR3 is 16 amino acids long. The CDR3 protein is CSARSTGQALSYEQYF. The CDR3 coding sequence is TGCAGTGCTAGATCGACAGGACAGGCTCTATCCTACGAGCAGTACTTC.

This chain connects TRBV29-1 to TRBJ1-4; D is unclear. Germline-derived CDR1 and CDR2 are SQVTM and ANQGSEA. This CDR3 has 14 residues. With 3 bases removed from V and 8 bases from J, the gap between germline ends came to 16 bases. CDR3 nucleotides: TGCAGCGTTGATGGAGGGAGGGTTAAGGAAAAACTGTTTTTT. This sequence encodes CSVDGGRVKEKLFF.

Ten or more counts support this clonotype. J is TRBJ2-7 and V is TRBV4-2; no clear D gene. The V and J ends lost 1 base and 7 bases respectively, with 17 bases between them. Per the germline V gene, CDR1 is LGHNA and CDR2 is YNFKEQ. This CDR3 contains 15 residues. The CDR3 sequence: CASSQGQSATREQYF. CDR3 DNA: TGTGCCAGCAGCCAAGGGCAGTCGGCTACTCGGGAGCAGTACTTC.

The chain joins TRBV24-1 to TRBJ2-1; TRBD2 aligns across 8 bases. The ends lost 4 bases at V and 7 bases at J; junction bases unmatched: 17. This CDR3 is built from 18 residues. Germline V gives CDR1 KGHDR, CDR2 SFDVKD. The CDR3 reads CATSDPWERERGKNEQFF. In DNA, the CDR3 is TGTGCCACCAGTGACCCCTGGGAGCGGGAGAGGGGTAAGAATGAGCAGTTCTTC.

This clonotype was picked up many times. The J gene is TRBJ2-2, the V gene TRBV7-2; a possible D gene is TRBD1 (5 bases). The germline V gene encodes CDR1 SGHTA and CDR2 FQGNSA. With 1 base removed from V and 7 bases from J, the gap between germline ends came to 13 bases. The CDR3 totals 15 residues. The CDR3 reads CASSLVFRESGELFF. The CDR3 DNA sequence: TGTGCCAGCAGCTTAGTGTTCAGGGAAAGCGGGGAGCTGTTTTTT. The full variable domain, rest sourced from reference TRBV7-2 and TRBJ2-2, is GAGVSQSPSNKVTEKGKDVELRCDPISGHTALYWYRQSLGQGLEFLIYFQGNSAPDKSGLPSDRFSAERTGGSVSTLTIQRTQQEDSAVYLCASSLVFRESGELFFGEGSRLTVL.

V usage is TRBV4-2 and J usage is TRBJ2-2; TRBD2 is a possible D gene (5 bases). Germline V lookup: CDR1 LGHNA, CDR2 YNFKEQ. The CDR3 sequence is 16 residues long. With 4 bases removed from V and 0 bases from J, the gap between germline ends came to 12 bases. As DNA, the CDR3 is TGTGCCAGCAGCCCACAGTCCGGGACGAACACCGGGGAGCTGTTTTTT. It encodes CASSPQSGTNTGELFF.

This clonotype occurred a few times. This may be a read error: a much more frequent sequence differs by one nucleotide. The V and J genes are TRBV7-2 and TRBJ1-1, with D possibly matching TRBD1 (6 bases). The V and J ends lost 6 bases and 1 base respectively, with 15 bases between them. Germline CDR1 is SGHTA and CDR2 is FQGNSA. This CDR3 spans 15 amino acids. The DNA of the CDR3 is TGTGCCAGCAGTCAAACAGGGATGTGGAACACTGAAGCTTTCTTT. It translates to CASSQTGMWNTEAFF.

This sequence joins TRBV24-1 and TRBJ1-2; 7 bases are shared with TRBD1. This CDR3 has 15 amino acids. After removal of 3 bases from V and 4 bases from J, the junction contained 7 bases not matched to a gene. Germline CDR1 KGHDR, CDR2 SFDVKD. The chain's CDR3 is CATSDPTGAGYGYTF. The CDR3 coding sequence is TGTGCCACCAGTGATCCAACAGGGGCCGGCTATGGCTACACCTTC.

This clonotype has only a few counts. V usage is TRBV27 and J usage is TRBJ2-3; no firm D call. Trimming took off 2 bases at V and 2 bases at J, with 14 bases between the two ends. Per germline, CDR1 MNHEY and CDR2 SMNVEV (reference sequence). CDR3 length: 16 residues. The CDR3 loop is CASSLGQLGNTDTQYF. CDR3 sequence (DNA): TGTGCCAGCAGTTTAGGGCAGCTTGGAAACACAGATACGCAGTATTTT.

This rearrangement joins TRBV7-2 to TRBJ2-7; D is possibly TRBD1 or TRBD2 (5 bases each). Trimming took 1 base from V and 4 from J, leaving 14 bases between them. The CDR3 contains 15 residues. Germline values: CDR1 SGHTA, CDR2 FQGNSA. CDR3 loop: CASSLGGMATYEQYF. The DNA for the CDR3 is TGTGCCAGCAGCTTAGGGGGGATGGCAACGTACGAGCAGTACTTC.

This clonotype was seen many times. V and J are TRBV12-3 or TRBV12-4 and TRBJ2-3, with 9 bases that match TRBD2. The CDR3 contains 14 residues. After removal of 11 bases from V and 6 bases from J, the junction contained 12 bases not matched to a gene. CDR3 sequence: CASSGGLASDTQYF. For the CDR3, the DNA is TGTGCCTCGAGTGGGGGACTAGCATCCGATACGCAGTATTTT.

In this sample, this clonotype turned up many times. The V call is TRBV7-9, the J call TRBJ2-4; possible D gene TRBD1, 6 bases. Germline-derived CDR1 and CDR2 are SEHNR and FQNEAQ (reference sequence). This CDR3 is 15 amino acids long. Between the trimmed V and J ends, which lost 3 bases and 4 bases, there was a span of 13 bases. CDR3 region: CASSLDRDKKNIQYF. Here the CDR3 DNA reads TGTGCCAGCAGCTTGGACCGGGACAAGAAAAACATTCAGTACTTC.

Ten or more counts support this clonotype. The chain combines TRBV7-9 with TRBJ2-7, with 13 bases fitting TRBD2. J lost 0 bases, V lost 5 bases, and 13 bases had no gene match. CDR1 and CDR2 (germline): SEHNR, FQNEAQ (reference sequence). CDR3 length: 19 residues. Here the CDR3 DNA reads TGTGCCAGCAGCCATACCGGGACTAGCGGGAAATTCGGCTCCTACGAGCAGTACTTC. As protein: CASSHTGTSGKFGSYEQYF.

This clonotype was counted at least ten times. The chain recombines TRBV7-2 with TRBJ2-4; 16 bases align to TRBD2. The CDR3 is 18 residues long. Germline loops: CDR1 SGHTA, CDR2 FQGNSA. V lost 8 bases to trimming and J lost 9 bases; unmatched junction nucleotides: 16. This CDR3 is CASCPGGTSGGAGGIQYF. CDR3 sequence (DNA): TGTGCCAGCTGTCCCGGGGGGACTAGCGGGGGGGCCGGGGGCATTCAGTACTTC.

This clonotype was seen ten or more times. The CDR3, as DNA: TGTGCCAGCAGCTCAGGGACAGGGCCCACTGAAGCTTTCTTT. Translating it yields CASSSGTGPTEAFF. This chain uses TRBV7-8 with TRBJ1-1; TRBD1 matches at 9 bases. The CDR3 runs 14 residues. V gave up 4 bases and J gave up 4 bases; unmatched junction bases: 4. Per the germline V gene, CDR1 is SGHVS and CDR2 is FQNEAQ.

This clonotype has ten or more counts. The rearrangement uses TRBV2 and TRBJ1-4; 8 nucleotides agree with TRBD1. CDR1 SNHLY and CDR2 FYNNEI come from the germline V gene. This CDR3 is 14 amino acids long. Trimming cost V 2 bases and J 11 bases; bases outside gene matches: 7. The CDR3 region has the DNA TGTGCCAGCAGTGAATCGGCAGGGGGCAGGAAACTGTTTTTT. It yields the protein CASSESAGGRKLFF.

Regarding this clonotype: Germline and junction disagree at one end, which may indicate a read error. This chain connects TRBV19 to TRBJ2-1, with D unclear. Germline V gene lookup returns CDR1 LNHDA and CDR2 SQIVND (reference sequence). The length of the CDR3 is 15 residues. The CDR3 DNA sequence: TGTGCCAGTAGAATAGCCCGAAGCTCCTACAATGAGCAGTTCTTC. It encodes CASRIARSSYNEQFF.

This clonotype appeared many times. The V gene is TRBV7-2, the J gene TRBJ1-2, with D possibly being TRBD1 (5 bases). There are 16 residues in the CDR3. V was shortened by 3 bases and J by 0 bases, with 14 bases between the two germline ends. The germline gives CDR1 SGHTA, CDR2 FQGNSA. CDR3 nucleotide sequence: TGTGCCAGCAGCTTTGGGTTGGGGGAGACTAACTATGGCTACACCTTC. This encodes CASSFGLGETNYGYTF. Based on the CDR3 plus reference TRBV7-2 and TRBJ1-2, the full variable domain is GAGVSQSPSNKVTEKGKDVELRCDPISGHTALYWYRQSLGQGLEFLIYFQGNSAPDKSGLPSDRFSAERTGGSVSTLTIQRTQQEDSAVYLCASSFGLGETNYGYTFGSGTRLTVV.

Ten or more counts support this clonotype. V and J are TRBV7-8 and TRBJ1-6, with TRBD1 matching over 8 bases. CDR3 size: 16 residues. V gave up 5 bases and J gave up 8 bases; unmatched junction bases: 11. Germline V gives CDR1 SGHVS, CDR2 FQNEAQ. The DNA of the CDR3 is TGTGCCAGCAGCACCCCCGGGACAGGAGCAGATTCACCCCTCCACTTT. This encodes CASSTPGTGADSPLHF.

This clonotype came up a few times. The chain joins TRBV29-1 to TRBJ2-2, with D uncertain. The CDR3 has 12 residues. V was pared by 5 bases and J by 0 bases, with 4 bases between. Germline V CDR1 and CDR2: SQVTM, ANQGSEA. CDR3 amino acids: CSVSPNTGELFF. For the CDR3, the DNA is TGCAGCGTTTCCCCGAACACCGGGGAGCTGTTTTTT.

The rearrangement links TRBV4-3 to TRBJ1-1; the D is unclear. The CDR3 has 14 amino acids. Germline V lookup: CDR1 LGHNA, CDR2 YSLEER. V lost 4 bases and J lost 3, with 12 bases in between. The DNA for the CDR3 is TGCGCCAGCAGCCCACTCACCTCGGACACTGAAGCTTTCTTT. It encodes CASSPLTSDTEAFF.

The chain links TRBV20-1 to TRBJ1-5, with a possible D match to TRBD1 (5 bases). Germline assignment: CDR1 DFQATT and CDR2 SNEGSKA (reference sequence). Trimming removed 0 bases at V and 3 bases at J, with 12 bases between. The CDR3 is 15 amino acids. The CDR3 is CSARDPREPNQPQHF. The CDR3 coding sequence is TGCAGTGCTAGAGACCCCAGGGAGCCCAATCAGCCCCAGCATTTT.

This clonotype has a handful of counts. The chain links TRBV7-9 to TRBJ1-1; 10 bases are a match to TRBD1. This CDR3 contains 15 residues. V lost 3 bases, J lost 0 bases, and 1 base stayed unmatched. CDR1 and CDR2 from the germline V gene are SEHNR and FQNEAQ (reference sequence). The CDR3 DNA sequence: TGTGCCAGCAGCTTCGGACAGGGGGTGAACACTGAAGCTTTCTTT. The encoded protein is CASSFGQGVNTEAFF.